This T cell receptor beta chain was documented in a study of cytomegalovirus exposure and HLA in healthy donors. The CDR3 consists of 14 residues. Losses at the gene ends were 5 bases for V and 7 bases for J; bases not matched to a gene: 7. The germline gives CDR1 SGDLS, CDR2 YYNGEE. Study-level findings and limits: Presence/absence analyses assumed roughly uniform sequencing depth across donors, which may not hold. A later analysis reportedly found fewer N-insertions in an Asian-associated ancestry cluster than the roughly 670-donor mean.

Of note for this clone: As yet, its antigen is unknown.

The PCR employed 60 Vbeta primers together with 13 Jbeta primers. Profiled with immunoSEQ multiplex PCR; TCRdb holds only in-frame clones, not every one. The sample holds about 140,000 clones, about 80% seen once. Sequencing was carried out using PBMCs. The TCR was taken from a man between 35 and 55 years old in good health and CMV-seropositive. This chain joins TRBV9 and TRBJ1-5, with TRBD1 matching over 9 bases. CDR3 sequence: CASSPGQGGQPQHF. DNA of the CDR3: TGTGCCAGCAGTCCGGGACAGGGAGGACAGCCCCAGCATTTT.